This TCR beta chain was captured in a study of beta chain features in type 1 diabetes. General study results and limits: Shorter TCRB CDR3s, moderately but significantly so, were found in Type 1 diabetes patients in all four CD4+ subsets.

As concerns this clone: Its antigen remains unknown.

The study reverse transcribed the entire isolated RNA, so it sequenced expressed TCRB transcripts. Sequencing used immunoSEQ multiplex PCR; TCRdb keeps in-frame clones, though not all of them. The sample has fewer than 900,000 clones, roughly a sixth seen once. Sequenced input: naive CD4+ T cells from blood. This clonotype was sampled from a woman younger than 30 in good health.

The CDR3: CASSQSGTSYEQYF. DNA of the CDR3: TGCGCCAGCAGCCAGTCCGGGACAAGCTACGAGCAGTACTTC. The V call is TRBV4-3, the J call TRBJ2-7, with D possibly TRBD1 on 6 matching bases. CDR1 LGHNA and CDR2 YSLEER come from the germline V gene. The CDR3 loop spans 14 amino acids. Trimming cost V 3 bases and J 3 bases, with 12 bases left between them.